These T cell receptor beta chains were read from a single sample in a study of blood T cell repertoires in COVID-19. Measured with immunoSEQ multiplex PCR; TCRdb has only the in-frame clones, and not every one. Altogether approximately 250,000 clones are present, around 88% being singletons, with the ten largest covering 13%. Sequenced material: peripheral blood. These TCRs come from a woman aged 70 to 79 with COVID-19, enrolled during active disease. Both conserved end residues are part of each CDR3. The order of the fields is clone size, D gene, J gene, V gene, CDR3 DNA, CDR3 protein. A D gene is named only where the DNA matches it firmly. Where a row states a size, it is once, few, many or the class of an expanded clone; other rows omit it.

NA,TRBD2,TRBJ2-5,TRBV5-6,TGTGCCAGCAGCTTGGCCACGGGGGGGCGAAGTCAAGAGACCCAGTACTTC,CASSLATGGRSQETQYF
NA,TRBD1,TRBJ1-4,TRBV6-5,TGTGCCAGCAGCCAGACAGGGTGGACTGAAAAACTGTTTTTT,CASSQTGWTEKLFF
NA,TRBD1,TRBJ1-2,TRBV24-1,TGTGCCACCAGTGATGGGGGACAGGGTGGTGGCTACACCTTC,CATSDGGQGGGYTF
NA,NA,TRBJ1-2,TRBV29-1,TGCAGCGTATCAGGGGCGGAGGCCAACTATGGCTACACCTTC,CSVSGAEANYGYTF
NA,TRBD2,TRBJ2-3,TRBV28,TGTGCCAGCAGTTCCCCGGGCGCGGGAGAAGGTACGCAGTATTTT,CASSSPGAGEGTQYF
NA,NA,TRBJ2-1,TRBV4-1,TGCGCCAGCAGCCAAAAAGACCGAGACAGATCGTTCTTC,CASSQKDRDRSFF
NA,TRBD2,TRBJ2-1,TRBV11-3,TGTGCCAGCAGCTTCCAGCGGGGGAGCTCCTACAATGAGCAGTTCTTC,CASSFQRGSSYNEQFF
NA,NA,TRBJ2-6,TRBV5-6,TGTGCCAGCAGCTCCTTGAGCTCTGGGGCCAACGTCCTGACTTTC,CASSSLSSGANVLTF
few,NA,TRBJ1-1,TRBV5-6,TGTGCCAGCAGCTGGAGGGGCCCTGGCACTGAAGCTTTCTTT,CASSWRGPGTEAFF
NA,NA,TRBJ2-2,TRBV3-1/TRBV3-2,TGTGCCAGCAGCCAAGTAGAAGCGGTAGGCGGGGAGCTGTTTTTT,CASSQVEAVGGELFF
few,TRBD1,TRBJ1-6,TRBV27,TGTGCCAGCAGTATCAGGGGGCTCAGTAATTCACCCCTCCACTTT,CASSIRGLSNSPLHF
NA,TRBD1,TRBJ1-2,TRBV18,TGTGCCAGCTCACCAGGCCCGGGACAGGGGGCGTCCGGCTACACCTTC,CASSPGPGQGASGYTF
NA,NA,TRBJ2-1,TRBV5-4,TGTGCCAGCAGCTCTAATACCGATGAGCAGTTCTTC,CASSSNTDEQFF
NA,TRBD1,TRBJ1-1,TRBV2,TGTGCCAGCAGTGACAGGGGGCGAGGGACTGAAGCTTTCTTT,CASSDRGRGTEAFF
NA,NA,TRBJ1-6,TRBV27,TGTGCCAGCAGTTTATCGCGGGGGAGCTCCTATAATTCACCCCTCCACTTT,CASSLSRGSSYNSPLHF
NA,NA,TRBJ2-7,TRBV12-3/TRBV12-4,TGTGCCAGCAGACAGGGTGTACACGAGCAGTACTTC,CASRQGVHEQYF
once,TRBD1,TRBJ2-1,TRBV6-5,TGTGCCAGCAGCTTGGGGCAGGGGGCGTCACGTGAGCAGTTCTTC,CASSLGQGASREQFF
NA,NA,TRBJ1-1,TRBV6-5,TGTGCCGGGGCAGGGGCGCTTAACACTGAAGCTTTCTTT,CAGAGALNTEAFF
NA,NA,TRBJ2-3,TRBV29-1,TGCAGCGTTGGGAGAGGGGGGGGCGGAACAGATACGCAGTATTTT,CSVGRGGGGTDTQYF
NA,NA,TRBJ2-1,TRBV29-1,TGCAGCGGCGTGGGAAAGGGGTATGAGCAGTTCTTC,CSGVGKGYEQFF
NA,NA,TRBJ2-7,TRBV20-1,TGCAGTTTCAGGGTGACCGCCGAGCAGTACTTC,CSFRVTAEQYF
NA,TRBD1,TRBJ1-2,TRBV11-2,TGTGCCAGCAGCCCAATTCAGGGGGCGGGGGGCTACACCTTC,CASSPIQGAGGYTF
NA,NA,TRBJ2-1,TRBV4-1,TGCGCCAGCAGCCAAGATCCTGCGGGGGAGCAGTTCTTC,CASSQDPAGEQFF
NA,NA,TRBJ2-3,TRBV7-9,TGTGCCAGCAGCCTACCCGGAACCCTAGTCAGCCGGCGAGAGGATACGCAGTATTTT,CASSLPGTLVSRREDTQYF
once,NA,TRBJ1-2,TRBV2,TGTGCCAGCAGGGCAGGGGAAGTCTACACCTTC,CASRAGEVYTF
NA,TRBD1,TRBJ1-1,TRBV27,TGTGCCACCCAACCCGGGACAGGGTTCCCTGAAGCTTTCTTT,CATQPGTGFPEAFF
NA,TRBD1,TRBJ2-7,TRBV6-5,TGTGCCAGCAGCGTACAGGGGGCGGACGAGCAGTACTTC,CASSVQGADEQYF
NA,NA,TRBJ1-3,TRBV9,TGTGCCAGCAGCGACCTCACAGGGTTCTCTGGAAACACCATATATTTT,CASSDLTGFSGNTIYF
NA,TRBD1,TRBJ2-2,TRBV12-5,TGTGCTAGTGCCCTGGGACAGGGGATCCGGAACACCGGGGAGCTGTTTTTT,CASALGQGIRNTGELFF
NA,NA,TRBJ1-1,TRBV5-6,TGTGCCAGCAGCTACCCCGACGGGGTTGAAGCTTTCTTT,CASSYPDGVEAFF
many,NA,TRBJ1-2,TRBV7-2,TGTGCCAGTGGGGAGCTCCCTAACTATGGCTACACCTTC,CASGELPNYGYTF
NA,NA,TRBJ1-1,TRBV5-6,TGTGCCAGCAGCTTTGGGAGTCGCACTGAAGCTTTCTTT,CASSFGSRTEAFF
once,NA,TRBJ2-2,TRBV7-3,TGTGCCAGCAGCGTTAGTATCACCGGGGAGCTGTTTTTT,CASSVSITGELFF
NA,TRBD1,TRBJ1-2,TRBV30,TGTGCCTGGAGCTTTGACAGGGAAGGCTATGGCTACACCTTC,CAWSFDREGYGYTF
once,TRBD1,TRBJ1-2,TRBV9,TGTGCCAGCAGCGAGTGGGGACAGGGCTTAGATGGCTACACCTTC,CASSEWGQGLDGYTF
once,TRBD1,TRBJ2-7,TRBV18,TGTGCCAGCTCACCTGACAGGGCCGGTTACGAGCAGTACTTC,CASSPDRAGYEQYF
NA,TRBD1,TRBJ1-1,TRBV20-1,TGCAGTGCTAGTGGACAGGGGGTAACTGAAGCTTTCTTT,CSASGQGVTEAFF
NA,NA,TRBJ1-5,TRBV19,TGTGCCAGTAGTATAAAGTTGACAGTGACGGTGGATCAGCCCCAGCATTTT,CASSIKLTVTVDQPQHF